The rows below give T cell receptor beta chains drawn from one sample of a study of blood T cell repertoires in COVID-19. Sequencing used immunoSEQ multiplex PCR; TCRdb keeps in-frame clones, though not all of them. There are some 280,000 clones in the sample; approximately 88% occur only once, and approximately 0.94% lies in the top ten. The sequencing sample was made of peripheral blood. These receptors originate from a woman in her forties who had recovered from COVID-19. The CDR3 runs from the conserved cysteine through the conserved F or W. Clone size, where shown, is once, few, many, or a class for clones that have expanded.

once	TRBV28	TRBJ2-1	CASGEAGVGNEQFF
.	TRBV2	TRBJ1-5	CASSVERYNQPQHF
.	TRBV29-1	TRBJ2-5	CSVRDSQETQYF
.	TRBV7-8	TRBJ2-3	CASSLGQGSAFTDTQYF
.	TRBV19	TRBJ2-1	CASSIGLVNEQFF
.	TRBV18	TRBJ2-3	CASSPGRGRDTQYF
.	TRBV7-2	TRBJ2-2	CASSPRGTGELFF
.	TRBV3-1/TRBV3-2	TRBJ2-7	CASQPGTSVYEQYF
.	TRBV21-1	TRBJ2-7	CAQAGVYEQYF
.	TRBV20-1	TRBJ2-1	CSASFAGGRDEQFF
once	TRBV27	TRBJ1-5	CASSLRQGDQPQHF
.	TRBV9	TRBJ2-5	CASSLGLATETQYF
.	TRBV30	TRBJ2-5	CAWSPAGASRETQYF
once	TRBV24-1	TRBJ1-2	CATSDTPDWSYGYTF
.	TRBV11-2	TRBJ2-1	CASSLAGGDEQFF
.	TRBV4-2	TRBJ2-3	CASSRSTSGNTDTQYF
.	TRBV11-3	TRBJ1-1	CASINRQDMNTEAFF
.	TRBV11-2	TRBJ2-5	CASSPPLTETQYF
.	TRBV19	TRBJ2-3	CASSRTTSDSTDTQYF
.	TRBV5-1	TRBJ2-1	CASSLTGLHNEQFF
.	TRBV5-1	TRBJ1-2	CASSSDSLPTSYGYTF
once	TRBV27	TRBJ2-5	CASRVSVVETQYF
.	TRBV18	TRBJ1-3	CASSPSGGAGNTIYF